The source of this T cell receptor (beta chain) is a study of spatial heterogeneity in lung cancer (dated by TCRdb to the late 2010s). Regarding the complete study: Beta-chain transcripts were consistently detected in greater numbers than alpha-chain transcripts, which likely reflects a higher abundance of beta-chain transcripts. In the raw uncorrected reads, each unique combination of TCR and UMI appeared more than ten times on average. The study quantitatively compared TCR alpha and beta repertoires across multiple tumor regions, matched nontumor lung and blood in non-small cell lung cancer. TCR repertoire features were related to nonsynonymous mutation counts determined by whole-exome sequencing of tumor tissue. Both alpha and beta chains were TCR-sequenced in around 220 tumor regions, approximately 68 matched nontumor lung samples and roughly 50 PBMC samples obtained at surgery.

What the research found in general, with its limitations: Additional single-cell paired TCR alpha and beta sequencing was considered necessary to confirm, at a functional level, the hypothesis that regional TCRs recognize regional mutations.

The CDR3 contains 14 residues, cysteine and phenylalanine counted. Only the CDR3 region is kept as DNA, spanning 42 bases read in frame from base 1. Cut back by 4 bases and 1 base, the V and J ends lie 10 bases apart. CDR1 and CDR2 were assigned from the germline V gene as SGHDN and FVKESK. The time point tag for this specimen amounts to: sample taken at primary tumor resection. Without any cell sorting, TCR sequencing was performed on whole RNA extracted either from tumor and nontumor lung tissue or from cryopreserved PBMC samples. Donors were over 60 patients with early-stage, untreated non-small cell lung cancer from the lung TRACERx cohort. Only patients for whom sufficient RNA was available from at least two tumor regions were selected for TCR sequencing. The library was generated by 5' RACE. For sequencing, a NextSeq 500 was employed. To allow correction of PCR and sequencing errors, the TCR library protocol tagged every TCR cDNA molecule with a unique molecular identifier. From the authors' description of their analysis: TCR identification, UMI-based error correction and CDR3 extraction were performed with Decombinator tools. Expanded TCRs were defined as those above a frequency of 2 per 1,000, corresponding to the top 1% of the tumor frequency distribution. Each repertoire was subsampled 100 times to 5,000 TCRs, after which Renyi diversity was computed with the R vegan package. CDR3 similarity networks were constructed using string-kernel similarity of amino acid triplets, with links drawn between CDR3s whose pairwise similarity was above 0.82. TCRdb reran the public reads through fastp at Q25 and MiXCR, keeping productive beta chains. Merged by CDR3 protein, the rows form single entries marked with the most common genes and DNA. It is TCRdb's table, rather than the study itself, that gives the V and J calls and clone size. Recorded for this sample are 10,000 to 15,000 distinct CDR3 sequences; 5% to 5.5% of them occurred a single time. The biggest ten clones account for 35% to 40% of the sample.

This clonotype turned up a few times. The specificity of this receptor is unknown. The sample holds no much larger clone one base away, and base qualities are not on file. Found in a library prepared for alpha chains, this beta chain is an off-target read, and its abundance has little meaning. This receptor was obtained from a human donor with early-stage non-small cell lung cancer. The sample consisted of lung tumor tissue, taken at surgery. The V and J segments used are TRBV14 and TRBJ1-1, with the D gene call left open. In nucleotides, the sequence is TGTGCCAGCAGCCTACTGGGAGGGAACACTGAAGCTTTCTTT. This yields the protein CASSLLGGNTEAFF. Beyond the CDR3, the reference TRBV14 and TRBJ1-1 genes provide the residues; the full variable domain reads: EAGVTQFPSHSVIEKGQTVTLRCDPISGHDNLYWYRRVMGKEIKFLLHFVKESKQDESGMPNNRFLAERTGGTYSTLKVQPAELEDSGVYFCASSLLGGNTEAFFGQGTRLTVV.